The 16 T cell receptor beta chains below come from one sample, sequenced in a study of monozygotic twins with inflammatory bowel disease. TCRdb reprocessed the 5' RACE reads; each CDR3 protein has one entry and no DNA is given. The sample has about 300,000 distinct CDR3 sequences. The sample comprised blood. Every receptor here comes from a human donor with ulcerative colitis or Crohn's disease, or a healthy co-twin of an affected twin (not recorded which).

The chain has TRBV7-2 and TRBJ2-3. CDR3 length equals 14 residues. The germline V gene has CDR1 SGHTA and CDR2 FQGNSA. The CDR3 protein is CASSSSGSTDTQYF.

The chain employs TRBV6-5 and TRBJ2-1. Germline-derived CDR1 and CDR2 are MNHEY and SVGAGI. This CDR3 is 15 amino acids long. The CDR3 loop reads CASSYSGNFYNEQFF.

The V and J genes are TRBV24-1 and TRBJ2-4. Germline V gene lookup returns CDR1 KGHDR and CDR2 SFDVKD. This CDR3 contains 14 residues. This chain's CDR3 is CATSAGVGKNIQYF.

The V gene is TRBV6-5, the J gene TRBJ2-3. The CDR3 loop spans 12 amino acids. Germline CDR1 and CDR2: MNHEY and SVGAGI. The CDR3 region is CASRESTDTQYF.

V gene TRBV11-2 combines with J gene TRBJ2-3; the TCRdb call, TRBD2, lacks DNA for checking. Germline assignment: CDR1 SGHAT and CDR2 FQNNGV. The CDR3 consists of 15 residues. This CDR3 reads CASSRGGAGTDTQYF.

This chain uses TRBV28 with TRBJ2-7; as DNA is missing, the TRBD1 call by TCRdb cannot be tested. Germline V CDR1 and CDR2: MDHEN, SYDVKM. The CDR3 totals 13 residues. CDR3 protein: CASSLGGAREQYF.

The chain employs TRBV5-1 and TRBJ1-2; TCRdb designates TRBD1, a call that cannot be tested without DNA. The CDR3 totals 14 residues. Germline assignment: CDR1 SGHRS and CDR2 YFSETQ. The CDR3 is CASSSWTDNYGYTF.

The chain is built from TRBV28 and TRBJ2-7. The CDR3 is 12 residues long. The germline V gene encodes CDR1 MDHEN and CDR2 SYDVKM. CDR3 amino acids: CASRKAEDEQYF.

The chain joins TRBV20-1 to TRBJ1-1; the TCRdb call, TRBD1, lacks DNA for checking. Germline assignment: CDR1 DFQATT and CDR2 SNEGSKA (reference sequence). The CDR3 is made up of 16 amino acids. CDR3 sequence reads: CSAPPGQGILNTEAFF.

The chain is built from TRBV12-3 or TRBV12-4 and TRBJ2-1; no DNA is available, so the TRBD1 call from TCRdb remains unchecked. The CDR3 has 16 amino acids. CDR3 loop: CASTSRAGQGYNEQFF.

The J gene is TRBJ2-5, the V gene TRBV20-1. The CDR3 loop spans 12 amino acids. CDR1 and CDR2 from the germline V gene are DFQATT and SNEGSKA (reference sequence). This chain's CDR3 is CSARSTQETQYF.

The genes are TRBV5-1 and TRBJ1-5; the D gene TCRdb calls, TRBD1, cannot be checked with no DNA. The CDR3 contains 17 residues. The germline V gene has CDR1 SGHRS and CDR2 YFSETQ. The CDR3 reads CASSPGGGGDGIQPQHF.

V gene TRBV20-1 combines with J gene TRBJ1-1; there is no DNA to check the TCRdb D call of TRBD1. Germline V gene data show CDR1 as DFQATT and CDR2 as SNEGSKA (reference sequence). The CDR3 is 17 amino acids. CDR3 protein: CSARAMGGPDLNTEAFF.

This rearrangement joins TRBV9 to TRBJ2-1; TCRdb returns TRBD1, unconfirmable since there is no DNA. Germline V CDR1 and CDR2: SGDLS, YYNGEE. The CDR3 is 14 residues long. The chain's CDR3 is CASKRGNAGGEQFF.

The chain links TRBV4-3 to TRBJ1-1. Germline V gives CDR1 LGHNA, CDR2 YSLEER. This CDR3 region has 15 residues. The CDR3 reads CASSLNRFGNTEAFF.

The V and J genes are TRBV7-9 and TRBJ2-2; the TRBD1 assignment by TCRdb is unverifiable without DNA. Germline lookup yields CDR1 SEHNR and CDR2 FQNEAQ (reference sequence). The CDR3 loop spans 17 amino acids. The CDR3 is CASSYRVGERNTGELFF.